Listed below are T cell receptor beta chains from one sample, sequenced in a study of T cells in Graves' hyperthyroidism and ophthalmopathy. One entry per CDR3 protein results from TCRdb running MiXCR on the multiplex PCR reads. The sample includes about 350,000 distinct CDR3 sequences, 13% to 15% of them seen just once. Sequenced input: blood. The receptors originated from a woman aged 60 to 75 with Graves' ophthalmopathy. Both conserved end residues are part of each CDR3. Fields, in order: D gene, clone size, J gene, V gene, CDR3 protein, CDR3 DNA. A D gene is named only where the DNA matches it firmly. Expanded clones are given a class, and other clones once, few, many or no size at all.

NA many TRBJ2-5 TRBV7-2 CASSLPSPPQETQYF TGTGCCAGCAGCTTACCATCCCCACCCCAAGAGACCCAGTACTTC
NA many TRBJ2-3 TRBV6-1 CASSDWGQGDTQYF TGTGCCAGCAGTGATTGGGGGCAGGGAGATACGCAGTATTTT
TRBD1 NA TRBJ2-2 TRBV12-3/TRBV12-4 CASSLIRTGGSTGELFF TGTGCCAGCAGTTTAATCCGGACAGGGGGCAGCACCGGGGAGCTGTTTTTT
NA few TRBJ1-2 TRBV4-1 CASSHSRGREGGYTF TGCGCCAGCAGCCACTCAAGGGGCAGGGAGGGAGGCTACACCTTC
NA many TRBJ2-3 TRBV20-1 CSDGTQIHADTQYF TGCAGTGACGGGACTCAGATACATGCAGATACGCAGTATTTT
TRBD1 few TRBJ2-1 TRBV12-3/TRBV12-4 CASSLADRVNEQFF TGTGCCAGCAGTTTAGCGGACAGGGTAAATGAGCAGTTCTTC
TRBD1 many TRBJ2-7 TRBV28 CASNTNRGVVEQYF TGTGCCAGCAATACGAACAGGGGGGTCGTCGAGCAGTACTTC
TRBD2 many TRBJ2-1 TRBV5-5 CASSLDSGRANEQFF TGTGCCAGCAGCTTGGACAGCGGGAGGGCCAACGAGCAGTTCTTC
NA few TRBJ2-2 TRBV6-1 CASRHLGGANGELFF TGTGCCAGCAGACACCTAGGGGGGGCGAACGGGGAGCTGTTTTTT
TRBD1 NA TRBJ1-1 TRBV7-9 CASSLVRGRGGFGEAFF TGTGCCAGCAGCTTAGTACGGGGCAGGGGGGGCTTCGGTGAAGCTTTCTTT
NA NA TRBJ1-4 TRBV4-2 CASSQDVGAGGEKLFF TGTGCCAGCAGCCAAGATGTGGGGGCCGGGGGTGAAAAACTGTTTTTT
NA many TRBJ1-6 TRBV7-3 CASSLDGYNSPLHF TGTGCCAGCAGCTTAGACGGATATAATTCACCCCTCCACTTT
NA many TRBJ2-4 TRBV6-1 CASRLSYGRAHDIQYF TGTGCCAGCAGACTATCCTACGGGCGGGCCCACGACATTCAGTACTTC
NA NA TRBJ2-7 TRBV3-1 CASSQGRVGEQYF TGTGCCAGCAGCCAAGGCAGGGTGGGCGAGCAGTACTTC
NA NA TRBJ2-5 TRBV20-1 CSGPGSGQETQYF TGCAGTGGTCCGGGGTCCGGACAAGAGACCCAGTACTTC
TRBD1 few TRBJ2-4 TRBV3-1 CASSQVGQGGNIQYF TGTGCCAGCAGCCAAGTTGGACAGGGCGGGAACATTCAGTACTTC
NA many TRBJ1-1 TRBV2 CASTIDTEAFF TGTGCCAGCACGATAGACACTGAAGCTTTCTTT
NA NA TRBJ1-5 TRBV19 CASSTGPLPQHF TGTGCCAGTAGTACGGGCCCTTTGCCCCAGCATTTT
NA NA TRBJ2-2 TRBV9 CASSVGTINTGELFF TGTGCCAGCAGCGTAGGGACAATCAACACCGGGGAGCTGTTTTTT
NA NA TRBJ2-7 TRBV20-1 CSVGPRGYEQYF TGCAGTGTTGGACCACGAGGCTACGAGCAGTACTTC
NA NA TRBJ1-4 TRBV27 CASSALLGGGNEKLFF TGTGCCAGCAGTGCCCTCTTAGGGGGGGGTAATGAAAAACTGTTTTTT
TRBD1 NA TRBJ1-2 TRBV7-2 CASSLGTGLDYGHTF TGTGCCAGCAGCTTAGGGACAGGGTTGGACTATGGCCACACCTTC
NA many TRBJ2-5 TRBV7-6 CASSFGTLTGGVGETQYF TGTGCCAGCAGCTTCGGGACTCTGACAGGAGGGGTTGGAGAGACCCAGTACTTC
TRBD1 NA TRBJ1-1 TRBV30 CAWSAGGAGTEAFF TGTGCCTGGAGTGCAGGGGGCGCGGGCACTGAAGCTTTCTTT
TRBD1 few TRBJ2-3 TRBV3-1 CASSQEETFSLGTALDTQYF TGTGCCAGCAGCCAAGAAGAGACTTTTAGTCTGGGGACAGCCTTAGATACGCAGTATTTT